This TCR beta chain originates from a study of T-cell reconstitution after alpha-beta-depleted transplantation in children. Findings and caveats of the study: After one year, T-cell counts and TCRbeta diversity mostly came from new T cells. After transplant, at about two months, alpha-beta T cells were reportedly derived from several hundred expanded graft clones. Some patients' high day-60 TCRbeta diversity was traced to surviving recipient T cells and thymic progenitors.

A remark on this clonotype: Its antigen is currently unknown.

Unique molecular identifiers were incorporated into the prepared TCRbeta library. TCRdb independently ran MiXCR on the PCR reads; one entry per CDR3 protein. The sample has around 490,000 distinct CDR3 sequences, 11% seen once. V dropped 0 bases and J dropped 10 bases, with 10 bases sitting between them. Germline V gene data show CDR1 as SGHTA and CDR2 as FQGTGA. This CDR3 is built from 13 residues. V usage is TRBV7-3 and J usage is TRBJ2-1; weak D call: TRBD1 (6 bases). The sample consisted of PBMCs, mostly from graft donor cells, taken 180 days after TCRalphabeta/CD19-depleted stem cell transplant. The origin of this receptor is a female patient aged 2-9 years who had a stem cell transplant for aplastic anemia, so the T cells may come from the graft donor. CDR3 loop: CASSLTGAREQFF. Here the CDR3 DNA reads TGTGCCAGCAGCTTAACGGGGGCGCGGGAGCAGTTCTTC.